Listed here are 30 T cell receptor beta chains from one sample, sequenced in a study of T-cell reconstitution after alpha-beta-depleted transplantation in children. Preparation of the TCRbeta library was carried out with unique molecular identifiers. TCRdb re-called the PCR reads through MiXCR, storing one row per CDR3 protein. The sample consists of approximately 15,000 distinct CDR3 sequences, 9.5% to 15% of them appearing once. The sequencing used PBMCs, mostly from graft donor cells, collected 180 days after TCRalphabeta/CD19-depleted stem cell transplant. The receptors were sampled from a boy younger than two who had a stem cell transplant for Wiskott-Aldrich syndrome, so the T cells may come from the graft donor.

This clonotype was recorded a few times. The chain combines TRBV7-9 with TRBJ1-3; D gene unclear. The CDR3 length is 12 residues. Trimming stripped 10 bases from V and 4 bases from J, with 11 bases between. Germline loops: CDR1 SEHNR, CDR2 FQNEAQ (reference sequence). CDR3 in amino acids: CAITAMGNTIYF. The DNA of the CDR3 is TGTGCCATCACAGCCATGGGAAACACCATATATTTT. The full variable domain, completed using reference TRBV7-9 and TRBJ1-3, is DTGVSQNPRHKITKRGQNVTFRCDPISEHNRLYWYRQTLGQGPEFLTYFQNEAQLEKSRLLSDRFSAERPKGSFSTLEIQRTEQGDSAMYLCAITAMGNTIYFGEGSWLTVV.

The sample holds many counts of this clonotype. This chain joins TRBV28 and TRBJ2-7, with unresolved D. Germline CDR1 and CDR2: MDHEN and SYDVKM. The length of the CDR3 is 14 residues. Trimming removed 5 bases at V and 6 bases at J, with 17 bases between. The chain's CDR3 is CASSPRAYRAEQYF. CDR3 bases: TGTGCCAGCAGTCCACGGGCTTATAGGGCCGAGCAGTACTTC.

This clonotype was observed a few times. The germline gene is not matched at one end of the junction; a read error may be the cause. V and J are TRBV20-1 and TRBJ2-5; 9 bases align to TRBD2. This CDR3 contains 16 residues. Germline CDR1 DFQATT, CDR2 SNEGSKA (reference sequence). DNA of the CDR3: TGCTGTGCTAGTCAGTGGCTAGCGGGGCTCCAAGAGACCCAGTACTTC. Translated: CCASQWLAGLQETQYF.

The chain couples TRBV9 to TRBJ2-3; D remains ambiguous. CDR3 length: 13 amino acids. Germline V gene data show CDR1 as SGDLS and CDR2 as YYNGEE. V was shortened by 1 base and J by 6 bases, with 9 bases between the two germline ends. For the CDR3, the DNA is TGTGCCAGCAGCGTAAGTATTGAGGATACGCAGTATTTT. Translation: CASSVSIEDTQYF. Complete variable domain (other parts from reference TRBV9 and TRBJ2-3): DSGVTQTPKHLITATGQRVTLRCSPRSGDLSVYWYQQSLDQGLQFLIQYYNGEERAKGNILERFSAQQFPDLHSELNLSSLELGDSALYFCASSVSIEDTQYFGPGTRLTVL.

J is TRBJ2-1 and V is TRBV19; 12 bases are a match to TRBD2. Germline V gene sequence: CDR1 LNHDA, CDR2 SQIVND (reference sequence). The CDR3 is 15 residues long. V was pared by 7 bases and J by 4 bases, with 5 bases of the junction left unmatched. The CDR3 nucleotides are TGTGCCAGTACCAGGACTAGCGGGGTGTACAATGAGCAGTTCTTC. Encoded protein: CASTRTSGVYNEQFF.

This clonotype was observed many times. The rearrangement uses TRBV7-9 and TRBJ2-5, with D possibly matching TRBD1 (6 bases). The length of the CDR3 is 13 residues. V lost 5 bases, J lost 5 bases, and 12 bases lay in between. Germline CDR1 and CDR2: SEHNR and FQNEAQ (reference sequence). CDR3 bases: TGTGCCAGCAGCCAGGGGATTTGGGAGACCCAGTACTTC. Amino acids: CASSQGIWETQYF.

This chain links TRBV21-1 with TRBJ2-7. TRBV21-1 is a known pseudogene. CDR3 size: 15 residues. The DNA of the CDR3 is TGTGCCAGCAGCCGAGGAACAGCCCATTCCTACGAGCAGTACTTC. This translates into CASSRGTAHSYEQYF.

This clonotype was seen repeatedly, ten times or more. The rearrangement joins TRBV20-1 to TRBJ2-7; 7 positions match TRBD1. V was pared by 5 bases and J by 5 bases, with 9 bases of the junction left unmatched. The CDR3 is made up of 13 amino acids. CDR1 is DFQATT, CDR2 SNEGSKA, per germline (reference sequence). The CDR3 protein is CSAPYRGNHEQYF. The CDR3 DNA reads TGCAGTGCTCCTTACAGGGGAAACCACGAGCAGTACTTC.

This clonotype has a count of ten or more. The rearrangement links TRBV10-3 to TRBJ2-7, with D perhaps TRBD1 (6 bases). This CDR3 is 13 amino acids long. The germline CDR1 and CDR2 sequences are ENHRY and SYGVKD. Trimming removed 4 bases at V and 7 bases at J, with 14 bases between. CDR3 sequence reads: CAISGWTAGEQYF. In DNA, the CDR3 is TGTGCCATCAGTGGCTGGACAGCCGGGGAGCAGTACTTC.

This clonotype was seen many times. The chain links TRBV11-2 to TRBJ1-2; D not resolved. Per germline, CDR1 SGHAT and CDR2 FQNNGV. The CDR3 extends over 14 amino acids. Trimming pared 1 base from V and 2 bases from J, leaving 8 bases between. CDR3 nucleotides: TGTGCCAGCAGCTTAGGCGGGAGAAACTATGGCTACACCTTC. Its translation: CASSLGGRNYGYTF.

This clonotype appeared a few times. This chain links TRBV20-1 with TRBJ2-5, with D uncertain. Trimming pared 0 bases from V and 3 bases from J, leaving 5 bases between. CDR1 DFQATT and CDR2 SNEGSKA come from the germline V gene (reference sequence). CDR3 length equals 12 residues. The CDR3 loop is CSARDRKETQYF. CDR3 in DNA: TGCAGTGCTAGAGATAGGAAAGAGACCCAGTACTTC.

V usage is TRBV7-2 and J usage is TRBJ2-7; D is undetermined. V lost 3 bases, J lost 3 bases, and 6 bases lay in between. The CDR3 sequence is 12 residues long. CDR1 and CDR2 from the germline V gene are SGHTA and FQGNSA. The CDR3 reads CASSFHSYEQYF. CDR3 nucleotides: TGTGCCAGCAGCTTCCATAGCTACGAGCAGTACTTC.

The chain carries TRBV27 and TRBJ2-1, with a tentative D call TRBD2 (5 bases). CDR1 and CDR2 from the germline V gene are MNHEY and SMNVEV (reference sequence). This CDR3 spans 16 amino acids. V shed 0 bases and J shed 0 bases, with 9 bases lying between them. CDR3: CASSLSLGGSYNEQFF. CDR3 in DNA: TGTGCCAGCAGTTTATCGCTAGGAGGCTCCTACAATGAGCAGTTCTTC.

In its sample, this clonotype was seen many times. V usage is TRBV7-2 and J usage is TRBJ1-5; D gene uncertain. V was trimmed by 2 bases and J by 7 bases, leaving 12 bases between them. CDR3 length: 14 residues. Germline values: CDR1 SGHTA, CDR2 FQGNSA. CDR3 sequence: CASSLMGGGQPQHF. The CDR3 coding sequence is TGTGCCAGCAGCTTAATGGGAGGAGGGCAGCCCCAGCATTTT.

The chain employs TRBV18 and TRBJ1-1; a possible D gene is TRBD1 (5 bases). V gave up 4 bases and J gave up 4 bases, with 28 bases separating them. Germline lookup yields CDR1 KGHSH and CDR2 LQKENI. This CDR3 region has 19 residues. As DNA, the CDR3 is TGTGCCAGCTCACATTGGACGGGACCGAAGACCCCATTGCCCACTGAAGCTTTCTTT. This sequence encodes CASSHWTGPKTPLPTEAFF.

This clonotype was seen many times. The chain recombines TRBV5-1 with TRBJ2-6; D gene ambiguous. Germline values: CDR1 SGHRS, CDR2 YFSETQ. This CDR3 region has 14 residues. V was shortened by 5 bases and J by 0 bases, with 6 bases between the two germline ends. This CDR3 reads CASSISSGANVLTF. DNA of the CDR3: TGCGCCAGCAGTATCTCCTCTGGGGCCAACGTCCTGACTTTC.

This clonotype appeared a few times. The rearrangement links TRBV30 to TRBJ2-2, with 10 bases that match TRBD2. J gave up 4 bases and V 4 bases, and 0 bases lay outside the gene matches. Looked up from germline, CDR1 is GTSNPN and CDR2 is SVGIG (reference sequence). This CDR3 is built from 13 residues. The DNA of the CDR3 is TGTGCCTGGACTAGCGGGAGCACCGGGGAGCTGTTTTTT. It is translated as CAWTSGSTGELFF.

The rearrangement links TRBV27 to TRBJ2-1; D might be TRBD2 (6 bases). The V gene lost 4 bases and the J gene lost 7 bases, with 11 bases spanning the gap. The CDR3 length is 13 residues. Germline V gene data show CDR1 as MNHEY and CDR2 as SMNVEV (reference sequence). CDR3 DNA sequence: TGTGCCAGCAGTTGGCGGAGGGGAAATGAGCAGTTCTTC. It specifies CASSWRRGNEQFF.

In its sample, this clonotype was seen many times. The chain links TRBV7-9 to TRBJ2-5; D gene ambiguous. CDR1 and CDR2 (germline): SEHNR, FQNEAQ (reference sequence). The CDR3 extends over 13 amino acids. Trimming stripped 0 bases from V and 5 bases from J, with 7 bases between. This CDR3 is CASSLAPQETQYF. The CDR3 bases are TGTGCCAGCAGCTTAGCGCCCCAGGAGACCCAGTACTTC. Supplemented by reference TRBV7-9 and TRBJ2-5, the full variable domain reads DTGVSQNPRHKITKRGQNVTFRCDPISEHNRLYWYRQTLGQGPEFLTYFQNEAQLEKSRLLSDRFSAERPKGSFSTLEIQRTEQGDSAMYLCASSLAPQETQYFGPGTRLLVL.

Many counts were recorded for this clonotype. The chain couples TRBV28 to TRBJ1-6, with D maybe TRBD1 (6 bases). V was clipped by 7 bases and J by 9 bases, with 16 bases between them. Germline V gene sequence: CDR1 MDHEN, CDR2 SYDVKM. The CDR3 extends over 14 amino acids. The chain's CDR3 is CASTSIDRLSPLHF. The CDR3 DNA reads TGTGCCAGCACCTCAATAGACAGGCTTTCACCCCTCCACTTT.

The CDR3, as DNA: TGCGCCAGCAGCCAAGCCCCCCGGACAGGGCGGCGAGAGACCCAGTACTTC. Translating it yields CASSQAPRTGRRETQYF. The chain couples TRBV4-1 to TRBJ2-5; 8 bases align to TRBD1. This CDR3 spans 17 amino acids. J lost 4 bases, V lost 1 base, and 11 bases had no gene match. The germline CDR1 and CDR2 sequences are MGHRA and YSYEKL.

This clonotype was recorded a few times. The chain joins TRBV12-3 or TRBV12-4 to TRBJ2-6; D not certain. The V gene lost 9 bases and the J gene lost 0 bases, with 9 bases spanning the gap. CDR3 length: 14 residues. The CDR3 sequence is CASTLSSGANVLTF. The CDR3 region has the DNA TGTGCCAGTACACTCAGCTCTGGGGCCAACGTCCTGACTTTC.

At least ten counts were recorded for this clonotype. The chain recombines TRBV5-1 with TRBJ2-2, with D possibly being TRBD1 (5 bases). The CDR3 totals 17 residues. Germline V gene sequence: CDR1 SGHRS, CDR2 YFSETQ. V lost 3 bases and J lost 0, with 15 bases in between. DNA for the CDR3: TGCGCCAGCAGCTGGCAAGGGGCTAACGCGAACACCGGGGAGCTGTTTTTT. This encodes CASSWQGANANTGELFF.

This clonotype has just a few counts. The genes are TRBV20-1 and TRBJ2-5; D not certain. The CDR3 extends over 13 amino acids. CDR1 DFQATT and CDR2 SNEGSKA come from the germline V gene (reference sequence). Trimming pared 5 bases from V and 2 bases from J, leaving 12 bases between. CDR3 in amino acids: CSAAGWEQETQYF. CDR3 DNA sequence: TGCAGTGCTGCTGGATGGGAACAAGAGACCCAGTACTTC.

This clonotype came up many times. The CDR3 spells CASGLAGLETQYF. CDR3 in DNA: TGTGCCAGCGGACTAGCGGGGCTCGAGACCCAGTACTTC. The rearrangement links TRBV6-1 to TRBJ2-5; 12 bases line up with TRBD2. The germline V gene encodes CDR1 MNHNS and CDR2 SASEGT. There are 13 residues in the CDR3. Germline trimming cut 8 bases from V and 5 bases from J; bases unmatched to any gene: 3.

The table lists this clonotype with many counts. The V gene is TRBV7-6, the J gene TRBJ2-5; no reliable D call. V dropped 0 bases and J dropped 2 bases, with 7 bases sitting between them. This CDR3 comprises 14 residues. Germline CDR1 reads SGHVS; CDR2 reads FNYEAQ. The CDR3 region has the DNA TGTGCCAGCAGCTTAGCGAGGCAGCAAGAGACCCAGTACTTC. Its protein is CASSLARQQETQYF.

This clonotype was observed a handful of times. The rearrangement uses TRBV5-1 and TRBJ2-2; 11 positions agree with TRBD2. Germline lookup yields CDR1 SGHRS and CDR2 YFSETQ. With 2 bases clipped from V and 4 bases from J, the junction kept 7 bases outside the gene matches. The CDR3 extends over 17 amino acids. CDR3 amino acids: CASSFLAGGPSTGELFF. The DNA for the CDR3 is TGCGCCAGCAGCTTTCTAGCGGGAGGCCCTAGCACCGGGGAGCTGTTTTTT. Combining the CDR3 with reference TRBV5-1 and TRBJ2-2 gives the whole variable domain KAGVTQTPRYLIKTRGQQVTLSCSPISGHRSVSWYQQTPGQGLQFLFEYFSETQRNKGNFPGRFSGRQFSNSRSEMNVSTLELGDSALYLCASSFLAGGPSTGELFFGEGSRLTVL.

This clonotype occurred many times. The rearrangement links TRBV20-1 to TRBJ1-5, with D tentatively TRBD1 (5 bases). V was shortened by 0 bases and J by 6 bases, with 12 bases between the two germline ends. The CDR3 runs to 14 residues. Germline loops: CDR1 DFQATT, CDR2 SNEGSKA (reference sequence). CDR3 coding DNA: TGCAGTGCTAGAGATCTTGGGGGACGTCAGCCCCAGCATTTT. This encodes CSARDLGGRQPQHF.

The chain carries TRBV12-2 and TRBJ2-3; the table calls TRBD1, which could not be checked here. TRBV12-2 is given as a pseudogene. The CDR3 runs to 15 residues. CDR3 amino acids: CASRAPRRNTDTQYF. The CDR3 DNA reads TGTGCAAGTCGCGCCCCTCGGAGGAACACAGATACGCAGTATTTT.

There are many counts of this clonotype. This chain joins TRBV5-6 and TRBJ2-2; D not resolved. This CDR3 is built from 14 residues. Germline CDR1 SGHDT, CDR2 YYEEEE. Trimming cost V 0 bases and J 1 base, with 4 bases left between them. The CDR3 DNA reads TGTGCCAGCAGCTTGGCCGGGAACACCGGGGAGCTGTTTTTT. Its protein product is CASSLAGNTGELFF.